Listed here are 22 T cell receptor beta chains from one sample, sequenced in a study of blood T cell repertoires in COVID-19. Libraries were prepared by immunoSEQ multiplex PCR; TCRdb keeps only in-frame clonotypes and omits some of them. The table includes approximately 150,000 clones, under 90% detected once. The sequenced sample consisted of PBMCs or T cells enriched from blood (not recorded which). The receptors originated from a man aged 40-55 years with acute COVID-19.

V and J are TRBV9 and TRBJ1-2; D is unresolved. CDR3 length: 11 amino acids. Deletions cut 10 bases from V and 4 bases from J, with 11 bases between. The germline CDR1 and CDR2 sequences are SGDLS and YYNGEE. This CDR3 is CASGGVYGYTF. For the CDR3, the DNA is TGTGCCTCCGGCGGTGTCTATGGCTACACCTTC.

This clone was counted a few times. The V and J genes are TRBV19 and TRBJ1-5; D is unclear. CDR3 size: 14 residues. Germline CDR1 reads LNHDA; CDR2 reads SQIVND (reference sequence). V shed 0 bases and J shed 5 bases, with 8 bases lying between them. The chain's CDR3 is CASSIEAGDQPQHF. CDR3 nucleotide sequence: TGTGCCAGTAGTATAGAGGCCGGAGATCAGCCCCAGCATTTT.

The chain links TRBV5-1 to TRBJ1-1; TRBD1 matches 11 bases. Germline assignment: CDR1 SGHRS and CDR2 YFSETQ. CDR3 length equals 15 residues. V lost 3 bases, J lost 5 bases, and 6 bases stayed unmatched. The DNA for the CDR3 is TGCGCCAGCAGCTCCATGGGACAGGGGGAAACTGAAGCTTTCTTT. Its protein is CASSSMGQGETEAFF.

V is TRBV30 and J is TRBJ1-2; the D is unclear. The CDR3 runs 13 residues. Trimming took 4 bases from V and 4 from J, leaving 13 bases between them. Per germline, CDR1 GTSNPN and CDR2 SVGIG (reference sequence). CDR3 DNA: TGTGCCTGGACCCAAGTGATAGCCTATGGCTACACCTTC. Its protein product is CAWTQVIAYGYTF.

The chain couples TRBV5-1 to TRBJ2-3; 13 bases line up with TRBD2. The germline V gene encodes CDR1 SGHRS and CDR2 YFSETQ. Losses at the gene ends were 4 bases for V and 0 bases for J; bases not matched to a gene: 11. This CDR3 region has 19 residues. CDR3 loop: CASSLGLAGLATSTDTQYF. CDR3 DNA sequence: TGCGCCAGCAGCCTGGGACTAGCGGGGTTGGCCACTAGCACAGATACGCAGTATTTT.

This clone has more than one count but fewer than ten. The chain couples TRBV6-5 to TRBJ1-2; D might be TRBD1 (6 bases). Looked up from germline, CDR1 is MNHEY and CDR2 is SVGAGI. This CDR3 is built from 11 residues. The V end was cut by 11 bases, the J end by 8 bases, with 15 bases between. The CDR3 loop reads CARRTGIGYTF. CDR3 in DNA: TGTGCCCGACGAACAGGGATCGGCTACACCTTC.

V and J are TRBV6-5 and TRBJ1-4, with D possibly TRBD1 on 5 matching bases. The germline gives CDR1 MNHEY, CDR2 SVGAGI. This CDR3 spans 14 amino acids. Trimming took 4 bases from V and 0 from J, leaving 6 bases between them. CDR3 in amino acids: CASSWGATNEKLFF. In nucleotides, the CDR3 is TGTGCCAGCAGTTGGGGGGCAACTAATGAAAAACTGTTTTTT.

J is TRBJ2-2 and V is TRBV27; D not resolved. Germline lookup yields CDR1 MNHEY and CDR2 SMNVEV (reference sequence). With 7 bases removed from V and 4 bases from J, the gap between germline ends came to 10 bases. The CDR3 spans 13 residues. This CDR3 is CASTTVPTGELFF. The CDR3 nucleotides read TGTGCCAGCACTACGGTACCCACCGGGGAGCTGTTTTTT.

CDR3 sequence reads: CASRTASSSTDTQYF. The CDR3 bases are TGCGCCAGTCGGACGGCTAGCTCTAGCACAGATACGCAGTATTTT. The rearrangement links TRBV5-1 to TRBJ2-3; TRBD2 might be the D (5 bases). V lost 8 bases, J lost 0 bases, and 16 bases lay in between. CDR3 length: 15 amino acids. Germline V gene data show CDR1 as SGHRS and CDR2 as YFSETQ.

The chain uses TRBV5-3 and TRBJ1-3; 9 bases are a match to TRBD1. TRBV5-3 is marked as an open reading frame, function uncertain. The J segment lost 5 bases and the V segment lost 4 bases, leaving 13 bases of the junction unmatched. This CDR3 has 17 amino acids. The CDR3 DNA is TGTGCCAGAAGCGTAGGGACAGGGACCGAAGGGAGAAACACCATATATTTT. Residues: CARSVGTGTEGRNTIYF.

The chain has TRBV9 and TRBJ2-5; D gene uncertain. This CDR3 has 13 residues. The germline V and J ends were trimmed by 0 bases and 2 bases, with 5 bases remaining between them. The germline V gene encodes CDR1 SGDLS and CDR2 YYNGEE. CDR3: CASSVAQQETQYF. CDR3 DNA sequence: TGTGCCAGCAGCGTAGCACAGCAAGAGACCCAGTACTTC.

This chain links TRBV19 with TRBJ1-5; maybe TRBD1 (6 bases). The germline V and J ends were trimmed by 4 bases and 0 bases, with 19 bases remaining between them. Germline-derived CDR1 and CDR2 are LNHDA and SQIVND (reference sequence). CDR3 length equals 18 residues. The DNA of the CDR3 is TGTGCCAGTAGTACCAGAGAACGGACAGCCTATAGCAATCAGCCCCAGCATTTT. This translates into CASSTRERTAYSNQPQHF.

V usage is TRBV12-3 or TRBV12-4 and J usage is TRBJ2-1; D perhaps matches TRBD1 (6 bases). V gave up 6 bases and J gave up 6 bases, with 12 bases separating them. The CDR3 extends over 13 amino acids. The CDR3 region is CASRAGEGNEQFF. As DNA, the CDR3 is TGTGCCAGCAGGGCAGGGGAAGGCAATGAGCAGTTCTTC.

This clone was counted a single time. The chain is built from TRBV6-5 and TRBJ1-2, with TRBD1 matching 9 bases. This CDR3 region has 13 residues. The V segment lost 2 bases and the J segment 6 bases; nucleotides outside the gene matches: 1. The V gene's germline CDR1 is MNHEY and CDR2 SVGAGI. The CDR3 is CASSYGQGNGYTF. Written as DNA, the CDR3 is TGTGCCAGCAGTTACGGACAGGGGAATGGCTACACCTTC.

V usage is TRBV10-3 and J usage is TRBJ2-7; tentatively, D is TRBD2 (6 bases). The germline CDR1 and CDR2 sequences are ENHRY and SYGVKD. This CDR3 has 13 amino acids. The V gene lost 9 bases and the J gene lost 9 bases, with 21 bases spanning the gap. CDR3 in DNA: TGTGCCATTCAGGGACTCCCGGACGGAAGGCAGTACTTC. Its translation: CAIQGLPDGRQYF.

The chain uses TRBV5-4 and TRBJ2-5, with a possible D match to TRBD2 (6 bases). V was pared by 2 bases and J by 2 bases, with 7 bases between. The CDR3 is made up of 13 amino acids. CDR1 is SGHNT and CDR2 is YYREEE in the germline V gene (reference sequence). The CDR3 reads CASSFGGQETQYF. DNA for the CDR3: TGTGCCAGCAGCTTCGGAGGGCAAGAGACCCAGTACTTC. Full variable domain (rest looked up from reference TRBV5-4 and TRBJ2-5): ETGVTQSPTHLIKTRGQQVTLRCSSQSGHNTVSWYQQALGQGPQFIFQYYREEENGRGNFPPRFSGLQFPNYSSELNVNALELDDSALYLCASSFGGQETQYFGPGTRLLVL.

This chain links TRBV5-1 with TRBJ1-6, with 8 bases identical to TRBD1. The J segment lost 12 bases and the V segment lost 2 bases, leaving 7 bases of the junction unmatched. Germline V lookup: CDR1 SGHRS, CDR2 YFSETQ. The CDR3 totals 14 residues. In nucleotides, the CDR3 is TGCGCCAGCAGCTTTGGACAGGGTCTAAGACCCCTCCACTTT. This sequence encodes CASSFGQGLRPLHF.

The table lists this clone with a count of one. The chain has TRBV6-5 and TRBJ1-1; D gene unclear. The CDR3 totals 15 residues. Trimming took 7 bases from V and 3 from J, leaving 18 bases between them. Per the germline V gene, CDR1 is MNHEY and CDR2 is SVGAGI. CDR3 protein: CASTPPGVRDTEAFF. DNA of the CDR3: TGTGCCAGCACCCCACCCGGCGTCCGGGACACTGAAGCTTTCTTT.

This clone was detected once. This sample also contains other DNA sequences that code for the same CDR3. The chain carries TRBV7-3 and TRBJ2-3; D possibly corresponds to TRBD2 (5 bases). Germline CDR1 and CDR2: SGHTA and FQGTGA. With 5 bases removed from V and 1 base from J, the gap between germline ends came to 10 bases. CDR3 size: 14 residues. The CDR3 here is CASSLNGGTDTQYF. The CDR3 nucleotides are TGTGCCAGCAGCCTTAACGGGGGCACAGATACGCAGTATTTT.

The J gene is TRBJ2-7, the V gene TRBV29-1, with a possible D match to TRBD2 (6 bases). The CDR3 is 17 amino acids. Germline CDR1 SQVTM, CDR2 ANQGSEA. With 0 bases removed from V and 2 bases from J, the gap between germline ends came to 20 bases. DNA of the CDR3: TGCAGCGTTGAAGACCCCTACGGGGGTCACAACCCCTACGAGCAGTACTTC. This encodes CSVEDPYGGHNPYEQYF.

The V and J genes are TRBV5-1 and TRBJ1-5, with D unresolved. CDR3 length equals 10 residues. Deletions cut 7 bases from V and 5 bases from J, with 4 bases between. CDR1 SGHRS and CDR2 YFSETQ come from the germline V gene. The CDR3 here is CASADQPQHF. The CDR3 DNA reads as TGCGCCAGCGCGGATCAGCCCCAGCATTTT.

This clone was counted a few times. The V and J genes are TRBV30 and TRBJ2-1; 8 bases fit TRBD1. V lost 1 base to trimming and J lost 3 bases; unmatched junction nucleotides: 14. Germline loops: CDR1 GTSNPN, CDR2 SVGIG (reference sequence). CDR3 length: 18 residues. The chain's CDR3 is CAWSGDLRAGGFYNEQFF. DNA of the CDR3: TGTGCCTGGAGTGGCGACCTTAGGGCAGGGGGCTTCTACAATGAGCAGTTCTTC.